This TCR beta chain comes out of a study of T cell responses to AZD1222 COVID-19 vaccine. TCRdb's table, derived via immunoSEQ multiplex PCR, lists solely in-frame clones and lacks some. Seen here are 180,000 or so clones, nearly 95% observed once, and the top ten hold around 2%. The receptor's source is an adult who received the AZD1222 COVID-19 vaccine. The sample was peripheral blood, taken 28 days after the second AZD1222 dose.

The DNA of the CDR3 is TGTGCCAGCAGCCGCCCAGGGTCCTACAATGAGCAGTTCTTC. Translated: CASSRPGSYNEQFF. The rearrangement uses TRBV7-3 and TRBJ2-1; D is perhaps TRBD1 (5 bases). Germline CDR1 is SGHTA and CDR2 is FQGTGA. Between the trimmed V and J ends, which lost 5 bases and 1 base, there was a span of 9 bases. The CDR3 length is 14 residues.